This is a list of T cell receptor beta chains from one sample in a study of blood T cell repertoires in COVID-19. Assay: immunoSEQ multiplex PCR; the TCRdb copy retains only in-frame clones and omits some. Of about 240,000 clones listed, approximately 82% were seen once; the top ten hold about 2%. The sequencing sample was made of peripheral blood. The receptors stem from a man aged 25-40 years who had recovered from COVID-19. Both conserved end residues are trimmed from each CDR3. Each record gives: CDR3 length, J gene, V gene, CDR3 protein.

>13|TRBJ1-1|TRBV5-6
ASSSTGQVNTEAF
>11|TRBJ1-1|TRBV3-1/TRBV3-2
ASTTGGGPRAF
>12|TRBJ1-2|TRBV19
ASSLTGSSYGYT
>12|TRBJ2-3|TRBV3-1/TRBV3-2
ASSQRTGVDTQY
>14|TRBJ2-3|TRBV7-8
ASSPSGGPLTDTQY
>14|TRBJ2-5|TRBV7-2
ASSLVAGLAQETQY
>14|TRBJ1-5|TRBV28
ASSFGDRASNQPQH
>15|TRBJ2-1|TRBV5-1
ASSLAVGTSGQTKQF
>14|TRBJ2-5|TRBV18
ASSRGTSPPYETQY
>12|TRBJ2-3|TRBV5-6
ASSLGEVGDTQY
>11|TRBJ2-4|TRBV7-3
ASSLNRGHIQY